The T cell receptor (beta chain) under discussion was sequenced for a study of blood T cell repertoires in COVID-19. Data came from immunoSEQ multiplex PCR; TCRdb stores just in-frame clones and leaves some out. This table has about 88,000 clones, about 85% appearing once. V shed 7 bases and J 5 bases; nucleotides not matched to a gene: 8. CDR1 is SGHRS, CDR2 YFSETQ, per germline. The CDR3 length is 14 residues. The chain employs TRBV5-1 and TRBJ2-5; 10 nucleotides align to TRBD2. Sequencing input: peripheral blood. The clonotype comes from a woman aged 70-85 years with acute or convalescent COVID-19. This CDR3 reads CASASGGSGETQYF. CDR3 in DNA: TGCGCCAGCGCTAGCGGGGGTTCGGGTGAGACCCAGTACTTC.